The 31 T cell receptor beta chains reported below all come from one sample, sequenced in a study of Ad26.COV2.S vaccination and SARS-CoV-2 variants. Sequencing used immunoSEQ multiplex PCR; TCRdb keeps in-frame clones, though not all of them. Here the sample spans about 350,000 clones, approximately 90% being singletons. Documented treatment: about 20 received Ad26.COV2.S at low or high dose, single or two shots; five or six received placebo; per-sample allocation not given. Samples analyzed were those drawn on day 63 after the first vaccine or placebo injection. The starting material was peripheral blood, obtained in a trial of Ad26.COV2.S vaccine versus placebo. These receptor sequences come from a person between 18 and 65 years old who received the Ad26.COV2.S COVID-19 vaccine or a placebo.

In this sample, this clone turned up once. V and J are TRBV7-8 and TRBJ2-7; TRBD1 agrees at 9 bases. The trim removed 0 bases at V and 5 bases at J, leaving 5 bases unmatched. The CDR3 is 15 residues long. Germline loops: CDR1 SGHVS, CDR2 FQNEAQ. The CDR3 is CASSLAGTGLHEQYF. The CDR3 coding sequence is TGTGCCAGCAGCTTAGCCGGGACAGGGCTCCACGAGCAGTACTTC.

CDR3 DNA sequence: TGTGCCAGCAGTTCGGGGCGGGGTAACTATGGCTACACCTTC. Translating gives CASSSGRGNYGYTF. V and J are TRBV6-1 and TRBJ1-2; D possibly corresponds to TRBD1 (5 bases). Germline CDR1 reads MNHNS; CDR2 reads SASEGT. The V end lost 5 bases, the J end lost 1 base, and 11 bases lay between the germline ends. The CDR3 consists of 14 residues.

This rearrangement joins TRBV3-1 (or the pseudogene TRBV3-2) to TRBJ2-2; 8 positions agree with TRBD2. Per the germline V gene, CDR1 is LGHDT and CDR2 is YNNKEL (reference sequence). This CDR3 spans 17 amino acids. The V segment lost 0 bases and the J segment 4 bases; nucleotides outside the gene matches: 7. The CDR3 nucleotides are TGTGCCAGCAGCCAAGATTGGAGGGCGGGGGGCACCGGGGAGCTGTTTTTT. Amino acid sequence: CASSQDWRAGGTGELFF.

CDR3 protein: CASRARQASSGNTIYF. The DNA for the CDR3 is TGTGCCAGCAGGGCTCGACAGGCTTCCTCTGGAAACACCATATATTTT. The J gene is TRBJ1-3, the V gene TRBV28, with a weak D call TRBD1 (6 bases). The germline V and J ends were trimmed by 6 bases and 0 bases, with 15 bases remaining between them. The CDR3 sequence is 16 residues long. Germline CDR1 MDHEN, CDR2 SYDVKM.

For the CDR3, the DNA is TGTGCCAGCAGCCCCCGGACAGGGGCCGGAAACACCATATATTTT. Protein sequence: CASSPRTGAGNTIYF. The rearrangement uses TRBV7-6 and TRBJ1-3; 9 bases map to TRBD1. The CDR3 is 15 residues long. The germline CDR1 and CDR2 sequences are SGHVS and FNYEAQ. V dropped 5 bases and J dropped 4; count of bases not matched to a gene: 6. Combining the CDR3 with reference TRBV7-6 and TRBJ1-3 gives the whole variable domain GAGVSQSPRYKVTKRGQDVALRCDPISGHVSLYWYRQALGQGPEFLTYFNYEAQQDKSGLPNDRFSAERPEGSISTLTIQRTEQRDSAMYRCASSPRTGAGNTIYFGEGSWLTVV.

There are a few counts of this clone. The rearrangement links TRBV29-1 to TRBJ1-4, with D possibly being TRBD1 (5 bases). The CDR3 runs to 13 residues. CDR1 and CDR2 (germline): SQVTM, ANQGSEA. Trimming pared 4 bases from V and 7 bases from J, leaving 13 bases between. The CDR3 DNA is TGCAGCGTTGCGGAGCTGGGGGGTGAAAAACTGTTTTTT. Protein: CSVAELGGEKLFF.

The V call is TRBV5-1, the J call TRBJ2-2; TRBD1 is a possible D gene (5 bases). Germline V CDR1 and CDR2: SGHRS, YFSETQ. The CDR3 loop spans 15 amino acids. V dropped 2 bases and J dropped 4 bases, with 12 bases sitting between them. The CDR3 nucleotides read TGCGCCAGCAGCTTTGGCAGGGCTGGCACCGGGGAGCTGTTTTTT. Protein: CASSFGRAGTGELFF.

V is TRBV18 and J is TRBJ1-1; a possible D gene is TRBD1 (6 bases). CDR3 length equals 17 residues. Germline CDR1 reads KGHSH; CDR2 reads LQKENI. Trimming removed 3 bases at V and 5 bases at J, with 22 bases between. CDR3: CASSPTQVGAGWTEAFF. The DNA of the CDR3 is TGTGCCAGCTCACCGACGCAGGTGGGGGCCGGTTGGACTGAAGCTTTCTTT.

CDR3 residues: CASSLARNTEAFF. CDR3 bases: TGTGCCAGCAGCTTGGCCAGGAACACTGAAGCTTTCTTT. The chain employs TRBV5-4 and TRBJ1-1, with unresolved D. Germline CDR1 is SGHNT and CDR2 is YYREEE (reference sequence). The CDR3 is 13 residues long. Trimming left V 0 bases short and J 1 base short, with 4 bases between.

This chain connects TRBV10-3 to TRBJ1-2; 11 bases align to TRBD1. This CDR3 comprises 14 residues. Germline CDR1 is ENHRY and CDR2 is SYGVKD. V shed 4 bases, J shed 3 bases, and the junction held 1 base outside the gene matches. CDR3 protein: CAISGTGGDYGYTF. The CDR3 DNA follows: TGTGCCATCAGTGGGACAGGGGGCGACTATGGCTACACCTTC.

The V and J genes are TRBV5-1 and TRBJ1-5, with D perhaps matching TRBD1 (6 bases). V gave up 5 bases and J gave up 2 bases, with 32 bases separating them. CDR3 size: 21 residues. From germline, CDR1 is SGHRS and CDR2 YFSETQ. In nucleotides, the CDR3 is TGCGCCAGCAGTCGAACAAAGATGGGCAGGGACATCCTCGGCTGCAATCAGCCCCAGCATTTT. This gives the protein CASSRTKMGRDILGCNQPQHF.

The rearrangement links TRBV5-8 to TRBJ2-1, with a tentative D call TRBD2 (6 bases). The CDR3 runs 15 residues. V shed 2 bases and J shed 3 bases, with 12 bases lying between them. Germline values: CDR1 SGHTS, CDR2 YDEGEE. Here the CDR3 DNA reads TGTGCCAGCAGCTTAAGGCGGGACCTCTACAATGAGCAGTTCTTC. Its protein is CASSLRRDLYNEQFF.

The chain couples TRBV6-5 to TRBJ2-3, with D unclear. Trimming took 5 bases from V and 2 from J, leaving 8 bases between them. Germline CDR1 reads MNHEY; CDR2 reads SVGAGI. The CDR3 totals 13 residues. Here the CDR3 DNA reads TGTGCCAGCAGTAGACGGTCCACAGATACGCAGTATTTT. Protein sequence: CASSRRSTDTQYF.

The chain joins TRBV15 to TRBJ1-1, with TRBD1 identical over 9 bases. Germline CDR1 is LNHNV and CDR2 is YYDKDF (reference sequence). Trimming cost V 2 bases and J 2 bases; bases outside gene matches: 6. This CDR3 is 16 amino acids long. The CDR3, as DNA: TGTGCCACCAGCAGAACGGACAGGGGCTACAACACTGAAGCTTTCTTT. Protein product: CATSRTDRGYNTEAFF.

The J gene is TRBJ2-1, the V gene TRBV3-1 (or the pseudogene TRBV3-2), with D possibly TRBD1 on 6 matching bases. CDR1 is LGHDT, CDR2 YNNKEL, per germline (reference sequence). This CDR3 region has 13 residues. V lost 1 base to trimming and J lost 9 bases, with 10 bases between them. The DNA for the CDR3 is TGTGCCAGCAGCCAAGCCAGGGGTTCTGAGCAGTTCTTC. This gives the protein CASSQARGSEQFF.

The J gene is TRBJ2-7, the V gene TRBV7-8; D unresolved. V was trimmed by 0 bases and J by 2 bases, leaving 14 bases between them. The V gene's germline CDR1 is SGHVS and CDR2 FQNEAQ. The CDR3 is 16 residues long. The CDR3 DNA reads as TGTGCCAGCAGCTTAGCTTCTGGTGCCGGACCCTACGAGCAGTACTTC. This translates into CASSLASGAGPYEQYF.

This chain uses TRBV27 with TRBJ2-3; 12 bases line up with TRBD2. Germline V gives CDR1 MNHEY, CDR2 SMNVEV (reference sequence). The CDR3 totals 16 residues. The ends lost 4 bases at V and 3 bases at J; junction bases unmatched: 5. In DNA form, the CDR3 reads TGTGCCAGCAGTTCTCTAGCGGGGGGGCGTACAGATACGCAGTATTTT. Translated: CASSSLAGGRTDTQYF.

The V gene is TRBV6-6, the J gene TRBJ1-5; weak D call: TRBD1 (5 bases). The CDR3 length is 17 residues. The V gene lost 5 bases and the J gene lost 1 base, with 18 bases spanning the gap. CDR1 and CDR2 (germline): MNHNY, SVGAGI (reference sequence). The CDR3 DNA follows: TGTGCCAGCAGTCCGCCTCGCCAGGGAAGGAGCAATCAGCCCCAGCATTTT. Protein product: CASSPPRQGRSNQPQHF.

There are a few counts of this clone. The chain employs TRBV20-1 and TRBJ1-1; D unclear. V lost 8 bases, J lost 7 bases, and 14 bases lay in between. CDR1 DFQATT and CDR2 SNEGSKA come from the germline V gene (reference sequence). The CDR3 consists of 11 residues. The CDR3 nucleotides read TGCAGTTCTACCGGGTACGATGAAGCTTTCTTT. Residues: CSSTGYDEAFF.

The rearrangement joins TRBV7-9 to TRBJ1-1; 7 positions agree with TRBD1. This CDR3 is built from 13 residues. Trimming removed 5 bases from V and 3 bases from J; junction bases left unmatched: 3. Germline V gene data show CDR1 as SEHNR and CDR2 as FQNEAQ (reference sequence). As DNA, the CDR3 is TGTGCCAGCAGCCGACAGGGAGACACTGAAGCTTTCTTT. Protein product: CASSRQGDTEAFF. Full variable domain (outside the CDR3, taken from reference TRBV7-9 and TRBJ1-1): DTGVSQNPRHKITKRGQNVTFRCDPISEHNRLYWYRQTLGQGPEFLTYFQNEAQLEKSRLLSDRFSAERPKGSFSTLEIQRTEQGDSAMYLCASSRQGDTEAFFGQGTRLTVV.

This clone appeared a single time. The V call is TRBV5-1, the J call TRBJ2-1, with D maybe TRBD1 (6 bases). Germline V CDR1 and CDR2: SGHRS, YFSETQ. This CDR3 has 15 residues. V lost 5 bases and J lost 2, with 14 bases in between. The CDR3 region has the DNA TGCGCCAGCAGGGCGACAGGCATCGCCTACAATGAGCAGTTCTTC. It codes for CASRATGIAYNEQFF.

V and J are TRBV19 and TRBJ2-3; 8 nucleotides line up with TRBD2. This CDR3 is built from 16 residues. Trimming at V came to 3 bases and at J to 0 bases, leaving 5 bases not matched to a gene. Germline assignment: CDR1 LNHDA and CDR2 SQIVND (reference sequence). CDR3 residues: CASSMSGTRSTDTQYF. CDR3 DNA: TGTGCCAGTAGTATGTCCGGGACTAGGAGCACAGATACGCAGTATTTT.

The chain couples TRBV28 to TRBJ2-7; possibly TRBD1 or TRBD2 for D (6 bases each). The germline V gene encodes CDR1 MDHEN and CDR2 SYDVKM. The ends were cut back, 3 bases at V and 2 bases at J, with 11 bases in the middle. This CDR3 region has 14 residues. This CDR3 is CASSLGGPTYEQYF. CDR3 nucleotides: TGTGCCAGCAGTTTGGGGGGCCCAACCTACGAGCAGTACTTC.

A few counts support this clone. The genes are TRBV10-3 and TRBJ2-3; D is possibly TRBD2 (5 bases). The CDR3 is 16 amino acids. The ends were cut back, 0 bases at V and 0 bases at J, with 10 bases in the middle. CDR1 is ENHRY, CDR2 SYGVKD, per germline. The CDR3 is CAISESASHSTDTQYF. CDR3 DNA: TGTGCCATCAGTGAGTCGGCTAGCCACAGCACAGATACGCAGTATTTT.

This clone was seen only once. The J gene is TRBJ2-7, the V gene TRBV28, with 8 positions matching TRBD1. V dropped 7 bases and J dropped 5; count of bases not matched to a gene: 4. CDR3 length equals 12 residues. Germline CDR1 is MDHEN and CDR2 is SYDVKM. The CDR3 sequence is CASMTGVHEQYF. The DNA for the CDR3 is TGTGCCAGCATGACAGGGGTTCACGAGCAGTACTTC.

V is TRBV19 and J is TRBJ2-2; 7 bases align to TRBD1. CDR1 and CDR2 from the germline V gene are LNHDA and SQIVND (reference sequence). Losses at the gene ends were 7 bases for V and 4 bases for J; bases not matched to a gene: 9. There are 15 residues in the CDR3. The CDR3 DNA reads TGTGCCAGTACCAAATGGGACAGAGCCACCGGGGAGCTGTTTTTT. Translated: CASTKWDRATGELFF.

The chain joins TRBV4-1 to TRBJ2-7; 7 bases match TRBD2. CDR3 size: 15 residues. The germline gives CDR1 MGHRA, CDR2 YSYEKL. The V and J ends lost 4 bases and 0 bases, in that order; junction bases with no gene match: 6. CDR3 amino acids: CASSPGAGNSYEQYF. CDR3 nucleotide sequence: TGCGCCAGCAGCCCTGGAGCGGGAAACTCCTACGAGCAGTACTTC.

The V call is TRBV27, the J call TRBJ2-7; possibly TRBD2 for D (5 bases). The CDR3 spans 12 residues. V lost 11 bases, J lost 6 bases, and 17 bases lay in between. Germline CDR1 MNHEY, CDR2 SMNVEV (reference sequence). CDR3 bases: TGTGCCTCACGAGCCCCCCGGGGCGAGCAGTACTTC. Translating gives CASRAPRGEQYF.

This clone has only one observation. The chain carries TRBV9 and TRBJ1-2; TRBD1 is a possible D gene (5 bases). V lost 0 bases, J lost 7 bases, and 10 bases lay in between. This CDR3 spans 13 amino acids. Germline V gene lookup returns CDR1 SGDLS and CDR2 YYNGEE. CDR3 DNA: TGTGCCAGCAGCGTAGGCCAGGGAAGTGGCTACACCTTC. This encodes CASSVGQGSGYTF.

V gene TRBV15 combines with J gene TRBJ2-4, with 10 bases fitting TRBD1. The CDR3 is made up of 13 amino acids. Germline-derived CDR1 and CDR2 are LNHNV and YYDKDF (reference sequence). With 0 bases clipped from V and 14 bases from J, the junction kept 4 bases outside the gene matches. CDR3 nucleotide sequence: TGTGCCACCAGCAGAGAGCTGACAGGGGGCAAGTACTTC. It encodes CATSRELTGGKYF.

Only a few counts were recorded for this clone. This chain uses TRBV7-9 with TRBJ1-2; D remains unclear. Between the trimmed V and J ends, which lost 0 bases and 0 bases, there was a span of 8 bases. Germline V gives CDR1 SEHNR, CDR2 FQNEAQ (reference sequence). The CDR3 covers 15 residues. The CDR3 spells CASSLAVPANYGYTF. DNA for the CDR3: TGTGCCAGCAGCTTAGCGGTCCCAGCTAACTATGGCTACACCTTC.